These T cell receptor beta chains were read from a single sample in a study of response to subunit inactivated influenza vaccine. TCRdb used MiXCR to reprocess the RT-PCR reads, holding one entry per CDR3 protein. Here the sample spans around 570,000 distinct CDR3 sequences, around 11% being singletons. The same data also went into a second study, on T cells expressing NK-cell markers.

Here the sequenced sample was PBMCs from blood, taken on the day of vaccination. The receptors originated from a man between 50 and 59 years old who received an inactivated influenza vaccine. The CDR3 runs from the conserved cysteine through the conserved F or W. D genes are given only for firm matches. Only part of the rows carry a size: once, few, many, or a class if the clone is expanded.

TRBJ2-3 | NA | few | TRBV20-1 | 13 | CSASSSDTDTQYF | TGCAGTGCTAGTTCCAGCGACACAGATACGCAGTATTTT
TRBJ2-1 | NA | NA | TRBV28 | 13 | CASSFSFKDEQFF | TGTGCCAGCAGTTTTTCTTTTAAGGATGAGCAGTTCTTC
TRBJ2-3 | TRBD2 | few | TRBV11-2 | 17 | CASSLGASGTLGDTQYF | TGTGCCAGCAGCTTAGGGGCTAGCGGTACCTTAGGTGATACGCAGTATTTT
TRBJ2-3 | NA | few | TRBV20-1 | 13 | CSETSGTGDTQYF | TGCAGTGAAACTAGCGGGACAGGGGATACGCAGTATTTT
TRBJ2-7 | NA | few | TRBV5-1 | 14 | CASSVSQGTYEQYF | TGCGCCAGCAGCGTGAGTCAGGGGACCTACGAGCAGTACTTC
TRBJ2-7 | NA | many | TRBV4-2 | 16 | CASSQEGTFGSYEQYF | TGTGCCAGCAGCCAGGAAGGGACATTTGGTTCCTACGAGCAGTACTTC
TRBJ1-6 | NA | NA | TRBV6-2/TRBV6-3 | 20 | CASRWGRSGGMSSYNSPLHF | TGTGCCAGCAGATGGGGACGCAGTGGGGGAATGAGCTCCTATAATTCACCCCTCCACTTT
TRBJ2-3 | NA | NA | TRBV18 | 15 | CASSPSRQGTDTQYF | TGTGCCAGCTCACCTTCCAGACAGGGCACAGATACGCAGTATTTT
TRBJ2-2 | TRBD2 | NA | TRBV27 | 15 | CASSFKRENTGELFF | TGTGCCAGCAGTTTCAAGCGGGAGAACACCGGGGAGCTGTTTTTT
TRBJ2-1 | NA | NA | TRBV15 | 16 | CATSGRDSPTYNEQFF | TGTGCCACCAGCGGGAGGGACAGTCCGACTTACAATGAGCAGTTCTTC
TRBJ2-1 | NA | few | TRBV6-2/TRBV6-3 | 14 | CASSYLLAGNEQFF | TGTGCCAGCAGTTATCTTCTAGCTGGCAATGAGCAGTTCTTC
TRBJ2-3 | TRBD2 | few | TRBV7-3 | 14 | CASKPSGSTDTQYF | TGTGCCAGCAAGCCTAGCGGGAGTACAGATACGCAGTATTTT